This record covers a single T cell receptor beta chain. This specimen comes from a study of blood T cell repertoires in COVID-19. Looking at the study overall: The samples span acute and convalescent COVID-19 from the United States, Italy and Spain.

Here immunoSEQ multiplex PCR was the method, and the copy in TCRdb shows in-frame clones only, minus some. The repertoire includes more than 40,000 clones, roughly 86% of them detected once, and 15% to 20% sits in the top ten. Specimen: peripheral blood. This TCR was recovered from a man aged 60-69 years with active or convalescent COVID-19.

The CDR3 DNA follows: TGCGCCAGCAGCTTACAGGGCACAGATACGCAGTATTTT. The encoded protein is CASSLQGTDTQYF. The V and J genes are TRBV5-1 and TRBJ2-3, with a weak D call TRBD1 (5 bases). Germline V gene data show CDR1 as SGHRS and CDR2 as YFSETQ. The V gene lost 2 bases and the J gene lost 1 base, with 5 bases spanning the gap. The CDR3 covers 13 residues.